Reported below is one T cell receptor (beta chain). The entry originates in a study of blood T cells in healthy people across ages. With a J-beta primer mix and a sample-barcoded 5' primer, a second PCR ran 7 to 11 cycles. MiXCR, run by TCRdb on the 5' RACE reads, gives a single entry per CDR3 protein. The sample includes fewer than 1,200,000 distinct CDR3 sequences, approximately 25% seen only once; the top ten take around 0.7%. This CDR3 is built from 18 residues. V was pared by 5 bases and J by 9 bases, with 21 bases of the junction left unmatched. Germline-derived CDR1 and CDR2 are SEHNR and FQNEAQ (reference sequence). Another study also made use of these data, one on T cells of mothers and their children.

The receptor was derived from a girl under 10 years old in good health. Sequencing input: blood. V and J are TRBV7-9 and TRBJ2-1; 8 bases line up with TRBD1. The CDR3: CASSPLWTGLSDLGEQFF. CDR3 coding DNA: TGTGCCAGCAGCCCTCTCTGGACAGGGTTAAGTGACTTGGGTGAGCAGTTCTTC. Variable domain in full (rest from reference TRBV7-9 and TRBJ2-1): DTGVSQNPRHKITKRGQNVTFRCDPISEHNRLYWYRQTLGQGPEFLTYFQNEAQLEKSRLLSDRFSAERPKGSFSTLEIQRTEQGDSAMYLCASSPLWTGLSDLGEQFFGPGTRLTVL.